This record looks at one TCR beta chain sequence and its context. This specimen comes from a study of cytomegalovirus exposure and HLA in healthy donors. The germline V and J ends were trimmed by 6 bases and 5 bases, with 16 bases remaining between them. CDR1 is SNHLY and CDR2 is FYNNEI in the germline V gene. The CDR3 spans 14 residues. Primers included in the PCR were 60 Vbeta and 13 Jbeta primers. Profiling relied on immunoSEQ multiplex PCR, and the TCRdb table lists in-frame clones only, not all of them. This listing includes just over 150,000 clones. The chain couples TRBV2 to TRBJ1-1; the D gene is possibly TRBD1 (5 bases). This receptor was taken from a man in his thirties or forties in good health and CMV-seronegative. The specimen sequenced was PBMCs. CDR3 nucleotides: TGTGCCAGCAGCGCACAAGGGGCGGGAACTGAAGCTTTCTTT. It specifies CASSAQGAGTEAFF.